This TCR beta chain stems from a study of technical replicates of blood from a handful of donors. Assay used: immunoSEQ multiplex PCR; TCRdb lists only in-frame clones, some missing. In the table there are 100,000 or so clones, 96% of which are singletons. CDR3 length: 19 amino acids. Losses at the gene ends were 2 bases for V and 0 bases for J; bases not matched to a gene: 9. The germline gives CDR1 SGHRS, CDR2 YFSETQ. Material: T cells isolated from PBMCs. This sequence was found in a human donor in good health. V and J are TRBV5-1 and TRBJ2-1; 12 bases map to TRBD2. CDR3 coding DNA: TGCGCCAGCAGCTTAGCTAGCGGGGGGGGCCCGGGCTCCTACAATGAGCAGTTCTTC. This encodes CASSLASGGGPGSYNEQFF.